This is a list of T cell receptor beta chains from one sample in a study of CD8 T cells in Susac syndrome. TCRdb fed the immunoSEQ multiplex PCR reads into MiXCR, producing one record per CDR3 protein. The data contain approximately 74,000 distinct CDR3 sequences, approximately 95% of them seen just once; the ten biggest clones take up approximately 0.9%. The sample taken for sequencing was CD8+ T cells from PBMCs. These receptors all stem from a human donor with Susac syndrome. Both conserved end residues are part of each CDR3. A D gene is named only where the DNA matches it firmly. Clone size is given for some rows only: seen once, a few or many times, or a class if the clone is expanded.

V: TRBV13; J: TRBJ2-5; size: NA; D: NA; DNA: TGTGCCAGCAGCCCCGACCAAGAGACCCAGTACTTC; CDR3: CASSPDQETQYF
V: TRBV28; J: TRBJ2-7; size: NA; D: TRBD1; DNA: TGTGCCACCAATACGGACAGGGCTACCTACGAGCAGTACTTC; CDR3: CATNTDRATYEQYF
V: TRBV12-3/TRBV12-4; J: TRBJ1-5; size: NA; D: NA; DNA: TGTGCCAGCAGTTTACGGGGGCTCCATCAGCCCCAGCATTTT; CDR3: CASSLRGLHQPQHF
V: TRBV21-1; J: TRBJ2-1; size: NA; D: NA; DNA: TGTGCCAGCAGCCCCCCCGACAGACACTCTCGGTACAATGAGCAGTTCTTC; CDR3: CASSPPDRHSRYNEQFF
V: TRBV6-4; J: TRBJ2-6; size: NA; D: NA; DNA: TGTGCCAGCAGTGACTCTGTGGAATTGGGGGCCAACGTCCTGACTTTC; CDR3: CASSDSVELGANVLTF
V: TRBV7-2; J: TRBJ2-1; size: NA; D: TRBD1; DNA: TGTGCCAGCAGCTACGGGACAGGGGGGAATGAGCAGTTCTTC; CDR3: CASSYGTGGNEQFF
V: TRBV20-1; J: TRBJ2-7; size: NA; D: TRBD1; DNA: TGCAGTGCTCCCTGGACAGGGGAGGGCGAGCAGTACTTC; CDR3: CSAPWTGEGEQYF
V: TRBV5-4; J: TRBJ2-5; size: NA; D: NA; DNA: TGTGCCAGCAGCTTGCGGGAACAAGAGACCCAGTACTTC; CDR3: CASSLREQETQYF
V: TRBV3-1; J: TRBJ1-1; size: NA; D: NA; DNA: TGTGCCAGCAGCCGAGGGACGTCTGATAGAGTAGCTTTCTTT; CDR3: CASSRGTSDRVAFF
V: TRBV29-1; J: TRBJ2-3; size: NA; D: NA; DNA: TGCAGCGTTGACACCCGAACAGATACGCAGTATTTT; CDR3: CSVDTRTDTQYF
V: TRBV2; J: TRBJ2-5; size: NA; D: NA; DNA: TGTGCCAGCAGTGCGGGGGGCTTAGAGACCCAGTACTTC; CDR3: CASSAGGLETQYF
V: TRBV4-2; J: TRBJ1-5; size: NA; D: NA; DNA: TGTGCCAGCAGCCAAGACCCACGACAGCCCCAGCATTTT; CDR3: CASSQDPRQPQHF
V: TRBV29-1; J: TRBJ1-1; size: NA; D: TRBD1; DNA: TGCAGCGTTGAATGGGACAGCACTGAAGCTTTCTTT; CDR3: CSVEWDSTEAFF
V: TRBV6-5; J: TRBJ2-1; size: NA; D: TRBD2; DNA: TGTGCCAGCAGTTACTCGACCGGGACTAGCGGGATACTGGAGCAGTTCTTC; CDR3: CASSYSTGTSGILEQFF
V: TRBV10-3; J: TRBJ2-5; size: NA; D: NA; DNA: TGTGCCATCAGTTCCCAAGAGACCCAGTACTTC; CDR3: CAISSQETQYF
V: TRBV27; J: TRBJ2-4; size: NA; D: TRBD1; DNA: TGTGCCAGCAGTTTATCGAGGGGTGAACAGGGGAACATTCAGTACTTC; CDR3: CASSLSRGEQGNIQYF
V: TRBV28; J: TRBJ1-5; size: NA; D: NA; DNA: TGTGCCAGCAGTGTTAGGGGAAGCCTCAATCAGCCCCAGCATTTT; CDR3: CASSVRGSLNQPQHF
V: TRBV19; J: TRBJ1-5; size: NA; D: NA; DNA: TGTGCCAGTAGAGAGCGCGAAATAAGCAATCAGCCCCAGCATTTT; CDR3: CASREREISNQPQHF
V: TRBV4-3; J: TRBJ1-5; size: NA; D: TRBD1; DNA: TGCGCCAGCAGCCAAGAGTGGGACAGCCCTTCAGGCAATCAGCCCCAGCATTTT; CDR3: CASSQEWDSPSGNQPQHF
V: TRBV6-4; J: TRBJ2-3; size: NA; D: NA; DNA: TGTGTCAGCAGCACATCTAGCACAGATACGCAGTATTTT; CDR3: CVSSTSSTDTQYF
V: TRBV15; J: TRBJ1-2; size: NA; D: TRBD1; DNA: TGTGCCACCAGCAGATACTTAACAGGGGGCGCCGGTTATGGCTACACCTTC; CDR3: CATSRYLTGGAGYGYTF
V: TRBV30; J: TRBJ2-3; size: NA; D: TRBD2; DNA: TGTGCCTGGCAACTAGCGGGGCTCACAGATACGCAGTATTTT; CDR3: CAWQLAGLTDTQYF
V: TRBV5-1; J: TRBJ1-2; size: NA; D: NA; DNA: TGCGCCAGCAGCTTGGCCGGGTATGGCTACACCTTC; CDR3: CASSLAGYGYTF
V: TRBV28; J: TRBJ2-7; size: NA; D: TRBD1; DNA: TGTGCCAGCAGTTTCGGCAGGGGGCCCTGGTACTTC; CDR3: CASSFGRGPWYF
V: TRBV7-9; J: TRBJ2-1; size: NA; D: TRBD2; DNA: TGTGCCAGCTCGGCTAGCGGGAGTTATAATGAGCAGTTCTTC; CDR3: CASSASGSYNEQFF
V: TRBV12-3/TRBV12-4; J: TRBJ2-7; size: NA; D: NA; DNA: TGTGCCAGCACGGACAGCTCCTACGAGCAGTACTTC; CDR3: CASTDSSYEQYF
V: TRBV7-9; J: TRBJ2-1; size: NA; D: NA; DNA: TGTGCCAGCAGCGTAGCCATGCCTGGATCGGGGCAGTTCTTC; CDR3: CASSVAMPGSGQFF
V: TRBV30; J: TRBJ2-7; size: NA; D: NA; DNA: TGTGCCTGGAGCCAGGGGACCTCCTACGAGCAGTACTTC; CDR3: CAWSQGTSYEQYF
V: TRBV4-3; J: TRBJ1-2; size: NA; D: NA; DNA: TGCGCCAGCAGCCAAGAACTACAGGGACCTTACGGCTACACCTTC; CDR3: CASSQELQGPYGYTF
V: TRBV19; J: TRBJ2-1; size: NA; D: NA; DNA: TGTGCCAGTAGTTTCGAGGAGGGAGCTCGCTACAATGAGCAGTTCTTC; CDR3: CASSFEEGARYNEQFF
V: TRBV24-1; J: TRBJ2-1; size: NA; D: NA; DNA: TGTGCCACCAGTGACCACAACCCCGGACCTCAGGAGCAGTTCTTC; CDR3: CATSDHNPGPQEQFF
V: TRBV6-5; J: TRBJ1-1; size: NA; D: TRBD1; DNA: TGTGCCAGCCAGGACAGGGAGAACACTGAAGCTTTCTTT; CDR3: CASQDRENTEAFF
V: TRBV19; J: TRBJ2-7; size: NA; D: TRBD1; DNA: TGTGCCAGTAGCCTGACAGGGGTGTACGAGCAGTACTTC; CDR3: CASSLTGVYEQYF
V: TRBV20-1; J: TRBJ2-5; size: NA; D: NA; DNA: TGCAGTGCTAGAGCCGGGATATCCAGGACGGAGACCCAGTACTTC; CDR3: CSARAGISRTETQYF
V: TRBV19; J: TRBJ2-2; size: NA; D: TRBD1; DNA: TGTGCCAGTCGTTGGACAGGGGATTATGTCACCGGGGAGCTGTTTTTT; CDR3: CASRWTGDYVTGELFF
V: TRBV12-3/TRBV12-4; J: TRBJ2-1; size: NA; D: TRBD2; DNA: TGTGCCAGTCATCCGGGACTAGCGGGCGGGAGGGAGTTCTTC; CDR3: CASHPGLAGGREFF
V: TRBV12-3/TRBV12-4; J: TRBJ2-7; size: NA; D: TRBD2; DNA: TGTGCCAGCAGTTTAGGGGGAGGGTCGAGCTCCTACGAGCAGTACTTC; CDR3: CASSLGGGSSSYEQYF
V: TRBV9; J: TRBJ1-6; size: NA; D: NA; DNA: TGTGCCAGCAGCCCTACCTTGGGGGCAGGTAATTCACCCCTCCACTTT; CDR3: CASSPTLGAGNSPLHF
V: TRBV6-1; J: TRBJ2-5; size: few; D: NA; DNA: TGTGCCAGCAGTCAGCGGGAAGAGACCCAGTACTTC; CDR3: CASSQREETQYF